This TCR beta chain was recovered during a study of blood T cell repertoires in COVID-19. About the study: COVID-19 samples from acute and convalescent phases originated in the United States, Italy and Spain. In each case, the material was cDNA or gDNA derived from T cells, B-cell-depleted T cells, or PBMCs.

How the authors handled the data: Reference gene primers were amplified, and this amplification served to estimate nucleated cell counts. The table came from immunoSEQ multiplex PCR; TCRdb's copy has only in-frame clones and leaves some out. The V and J calls and the clone size are those of that table, but D and trimming were determined from the DNA. The repertoire holds roughly 410,000 clones, with roughly 90% as singletons. This CDR3 spans 14 amino acids. Looked up from germline, CDR1 is MNHEY and CDR2 is SMNVEV (reference sequence). Trimming pared 6 bases from V and 1 base from J, leaving 12 bases between. This clone has just one count. Seattle's enrolled individuals joined amid active infection and were then monitored longitudinally.

The chain uses TRBV27 and TRBJ1-1; the D is unclear. This TCR was sampled from a woman in her thirties or forties with COVID-19, enrolled during active disease. The source material was peripheral blood. The CDR3 DNA sequence: TGTGCCAGCAGACCAGGACTTACGAACACTGAAGCTTTCTTT. Translating gives CASRPGLTNTEAFF.